The rows below give T cell receptor beta chains drawn from one sample of a study of T cell clonotyping in hematopoietic cell transplantation. Sequencing used immunoSEQ multiplex PCR; TCRdb keeps in-frame clones, though not all of them. The sample has about 16,000 clones; approximately 60% are singletons. Material: PBMCs, obtained 30 days after allogeneic stem cell transplant. Receptor source: a male patient between 45 and 60 years old who had an allogeneic stem cell transplant from an unrelated donor, so T cells may come from the graft donor. Some clones in this sample may be carry-over from other donors' samples. The CDR3 runs from the conserved cysteine through the conserved F or W. A D gene is named only where the DNA matches it firmly. The size field is filled for only some rows; it gives once, few, many or a size class.

12	TRBV29-1	few	TRBJ1-2	.	CSVPQGNYGYTF	TGCAGCGTTCCACAGGGAAACTATGGCTACACCTTC
12	TRBV30	.	TRBJ1-1	.	CAWSQGLVEAFF	TGTGCCTGGAGTCAGGGGCTCGTAGAAGCTTTCTTT
14	TRBV6-1	.	TRBJ1-5	.	CASSEGRINQPQHF	TGTGCCAGCAGTGAGGGTAGAATCAATCAGCCCCAGCATTTT
13	TRBV30	.	TRBJ1-2	.	CAWGRDRPYGYTF	TGTGCCTGGGGAAGAGACAGACCCTATGGCTACACCTTC
16	TRBV9	.	TRBJ2-1	.	CASSGQWRSSYNEQFF	TGTGCCAGCAGCGGACAGTGGCGGAGCTCCTACAATGAGCAGTTCTTC
12	TRBV4-1	once	TRBJ2-7	.	CASSQDYREQYF	TGCGCCAGCAGCCAAGATTACCGCGAGCAGTACTTC
13	TRBV7-3	once	TRBJ1-2	.	CASSLGDGYGYTF	TGTGCCAGCAGCCTCGGGGATGGCTATGGCTACACCTTC
12	TRBV5-1	.	TRBJ2-2	.	CASSFETGELFF	TGCGCCAGCAGCTTCGAAACCGGGGAGCTGTTTTTT
15	TRBV19	.	TRBJ1-2	.	CASTFWGRRYYGYTF	TGTGCCAGTACCTTTTGGGGCCGGCGCTACTATGGCTACACCTTC
16	TRBV6-1	few	TRBJ2-3	TRBD2	CASSAFTGRRTDTQYF	TGTGCCAGCAGTGCCTTTACCGGGAGGCGCACAGATACGCAGTATTTT
16	TRBV1	.	TRBJ1-6	.	CTSSHVGRHDNSPLHF	TGCACCAGCAGCCACGTCGGTAGACATGATAATTCACCCCTCCACTTT
14	TRBV30	.	TRBJ2-3	TRBD1	CAWDGQGAGDTQYF	TGTGCCTGGGATGGACAGGGGGCGGGTGATACGCAGTATTTT
16	TRBV5-1	few	TRBJ1-4	TRBD1	CASSLGATGDGEKLFF	TGCGCCAGCAGCTTGGGGGCGACAGGGGATGGTGAAAAACTGTTTTTT
15	TRBV6-5	.	TRBJ2-7	TRBD1	CASSPRGQGVYEQYF	TGTGCCAGCAGCCCACGGGGACAGGGGGTCTACGAGCAGTACTTC
14	TRBV5-1	.	TRBJ1-1	TRBD1	CASSRRQGDTEAFF	TGCGCCAGCAGCCGACGACAGGGGGATACTGAAGCTTTCTTT
14	TRBV30	.	TRBJ2-7	TRBD1	CAWGTGRNSYEQYF	TGTGCCTGGGGGACAGGGCGTAACTCCTACGAGCAGTACTTC
14	TRBV7-2	once	TRBJ2-7	.	CASSLAGVSYEQYF	TGTGCCAGCAGCTTAGCCGGGGTCTCCTACGAGCAGTACTTC
13	TRBV6-5	.	TRBJ1-5	.	CASSYSGDQPQHF	TGTGCCAGCAGTTATAGTGGGGATCAGCCCCAGCATTTT
15	TRBV6-1	.	TRBJ1-1	.	CASSEAVLIVAEAFF	TGTGCCAGCAGTGAAGCTGTACTCATTGTGGCTGAAGCTTTCTTT
14	TRBV9	.	TRBJ2-1	.	CASSVEGDTGEQFF	TGTGCCAGCAGCGTAGAAGGGGACACAGGTGAGCAGTTCTTC
14	TRBV6-5	.	TRBJ1-2	.	CASSPTGPYYGYTF	TGTGCCAGCAGCCCAACCGGACCGTACTATGGCTACACCTTC
14	TRBV30	.	TRBJ1-6	.	CAWGSWQPNSPLHF	TGTGCCTGGGGGAGTTGGCAGCCTAATTCACCCCTCCACTTT